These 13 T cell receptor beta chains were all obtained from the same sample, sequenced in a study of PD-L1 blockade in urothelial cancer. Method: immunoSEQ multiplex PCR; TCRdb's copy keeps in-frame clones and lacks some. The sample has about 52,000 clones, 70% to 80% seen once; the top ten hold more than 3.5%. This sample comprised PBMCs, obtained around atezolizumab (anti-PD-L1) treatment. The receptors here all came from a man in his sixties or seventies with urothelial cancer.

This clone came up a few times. CDR3 in DNA: TGTGCCAGCAGCTTGGGTCCTGCGGGAGGTGTTAAGAATGAGCAGTTCTTC. The encoded protein is CASSLGPAGGVKNEQFF. This rearrangement joins TRBV5-6 to TRBJ2-1; 8 bases agree with TRBD2. The germline CDR1 and CDR2 sequences are SGHDT and YYEEEE. V lost 0 bases and J lost 7; bases outside the gene matches: 12. The CDR3 is made up of 17 amino acids.

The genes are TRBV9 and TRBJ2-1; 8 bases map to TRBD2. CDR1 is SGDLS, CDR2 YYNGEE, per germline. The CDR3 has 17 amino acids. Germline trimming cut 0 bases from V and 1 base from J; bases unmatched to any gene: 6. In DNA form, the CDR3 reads TGTGCCAGCAGCGTAGGCAGCGGGAGCCCTTCCTACAATGAGCAGTTCTTC. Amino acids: CASSVGSGSPSYNEQFF.

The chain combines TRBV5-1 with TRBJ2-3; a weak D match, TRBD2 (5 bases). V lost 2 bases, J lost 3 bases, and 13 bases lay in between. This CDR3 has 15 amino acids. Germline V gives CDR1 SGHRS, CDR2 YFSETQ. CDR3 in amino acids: CASSFVGEGTDTQYF. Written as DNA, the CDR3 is TGCGCCAGCAGCTTCGTGGGAGAAGGGACAGATACGCAGTATTTT.

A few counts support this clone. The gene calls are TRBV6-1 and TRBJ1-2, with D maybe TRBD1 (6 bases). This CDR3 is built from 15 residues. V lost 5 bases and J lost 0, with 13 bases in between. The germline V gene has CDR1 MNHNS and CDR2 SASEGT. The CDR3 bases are TGTGCCAGCAGTCAAGACAGGCGTCCTAACTATGGCTACACCTTC. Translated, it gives CASSQDRRPNYGYTF.

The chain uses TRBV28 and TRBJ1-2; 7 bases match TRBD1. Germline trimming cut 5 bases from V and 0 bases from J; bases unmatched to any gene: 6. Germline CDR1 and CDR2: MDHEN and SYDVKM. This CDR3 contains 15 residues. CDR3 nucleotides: TGTGCCAGCAGTACTAACAGGGGAGCTAACTATGGCTACACCTTC. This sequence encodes CASSTNRGANYGYTF.

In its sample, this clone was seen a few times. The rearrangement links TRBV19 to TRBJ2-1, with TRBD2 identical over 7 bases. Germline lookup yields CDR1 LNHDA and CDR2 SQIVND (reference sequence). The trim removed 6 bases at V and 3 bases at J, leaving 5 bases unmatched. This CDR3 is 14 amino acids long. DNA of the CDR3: TGTGCCAGTAGGGAGCGGGGCTTCTACAATGAGCAGTTCTTC. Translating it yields CASRERGFYNEQFF. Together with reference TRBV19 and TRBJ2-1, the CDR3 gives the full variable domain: DGGITQSPKYLFRKEGQNVTLSCEQNLNHDAMYWYRQDPGQGLRLIYYSQIVNDFQKGDIAEGYSVSREKKESFPLTVTSAQKNPTAFYLCASRERGFYNEQFFGPGTRLTVL.

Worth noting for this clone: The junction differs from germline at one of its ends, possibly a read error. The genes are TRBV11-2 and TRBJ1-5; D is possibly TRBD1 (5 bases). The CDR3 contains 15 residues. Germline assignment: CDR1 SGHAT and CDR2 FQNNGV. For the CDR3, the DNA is TGTGCCAGCAGCTTAGAGGGGACTAGCGATCAGCCCCAGCATTTT. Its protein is CASSLEGTSDQPQHF.

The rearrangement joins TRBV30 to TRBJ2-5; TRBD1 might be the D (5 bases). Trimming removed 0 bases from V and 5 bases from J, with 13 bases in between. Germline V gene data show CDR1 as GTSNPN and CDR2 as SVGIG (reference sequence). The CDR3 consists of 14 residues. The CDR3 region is CAWSVGQGYETQYF. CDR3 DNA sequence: TGTGCCTGGAGTGTCGGCCAGGGTTACGAGACCCAGTACTTC.

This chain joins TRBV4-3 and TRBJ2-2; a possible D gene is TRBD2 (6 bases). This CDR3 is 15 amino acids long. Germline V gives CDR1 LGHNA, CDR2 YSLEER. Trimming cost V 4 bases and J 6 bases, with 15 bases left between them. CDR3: CASSPLGGVAGELFF. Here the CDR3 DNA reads TGCGCCAGCAGCCCCCTAGGAGGGGTGGCCGGGGAGCTGTTTTTT.

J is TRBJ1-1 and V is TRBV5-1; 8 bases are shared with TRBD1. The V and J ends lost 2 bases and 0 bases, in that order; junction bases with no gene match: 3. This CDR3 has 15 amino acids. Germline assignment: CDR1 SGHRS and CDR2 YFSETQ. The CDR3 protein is CASSFQQGVNTEAFF. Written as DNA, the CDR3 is TGCGCCAGCAGCTTTCAACAGGGGGTGAACACTGAAGCTTTCTTT.

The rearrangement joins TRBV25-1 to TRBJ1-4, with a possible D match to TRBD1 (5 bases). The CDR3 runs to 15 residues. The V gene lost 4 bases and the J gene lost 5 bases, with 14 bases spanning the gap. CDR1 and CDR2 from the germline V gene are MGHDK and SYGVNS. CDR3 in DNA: TGTGCCAGCAGTGGTAACGGGGACTGGAATGAAAAACTGTTTTTT. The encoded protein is CASSGNGDWNEKLFF.

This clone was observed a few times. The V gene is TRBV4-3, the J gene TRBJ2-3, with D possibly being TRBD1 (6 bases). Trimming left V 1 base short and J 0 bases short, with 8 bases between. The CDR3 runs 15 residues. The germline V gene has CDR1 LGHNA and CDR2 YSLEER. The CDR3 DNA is TGCGCCAGCAGCCAAGGGCAGGGGAGCACAGATACGCAGTATTTT. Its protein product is CASSQGQGSTDTQYF.

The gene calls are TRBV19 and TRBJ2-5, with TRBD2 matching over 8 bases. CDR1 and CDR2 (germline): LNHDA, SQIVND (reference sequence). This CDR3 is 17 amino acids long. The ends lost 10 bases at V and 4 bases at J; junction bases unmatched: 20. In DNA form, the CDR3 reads TGTGCCACATCGTTGTCCGGAACTAGCGGCGCAAGAGAGACCCAGTACTTC. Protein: CATSLSGTSGARETQYF. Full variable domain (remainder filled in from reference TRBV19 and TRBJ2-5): DGGITQSPKYLFRKEGQNVTLSCEQNLNHDAMYWYRQDPGQGLRLIYYSQIVNDFQKGDIAEGYSVSREKKESFPLTVTSAQKNPTAFYLCATSLSGTSGARETQYFGPGTRLLVL.